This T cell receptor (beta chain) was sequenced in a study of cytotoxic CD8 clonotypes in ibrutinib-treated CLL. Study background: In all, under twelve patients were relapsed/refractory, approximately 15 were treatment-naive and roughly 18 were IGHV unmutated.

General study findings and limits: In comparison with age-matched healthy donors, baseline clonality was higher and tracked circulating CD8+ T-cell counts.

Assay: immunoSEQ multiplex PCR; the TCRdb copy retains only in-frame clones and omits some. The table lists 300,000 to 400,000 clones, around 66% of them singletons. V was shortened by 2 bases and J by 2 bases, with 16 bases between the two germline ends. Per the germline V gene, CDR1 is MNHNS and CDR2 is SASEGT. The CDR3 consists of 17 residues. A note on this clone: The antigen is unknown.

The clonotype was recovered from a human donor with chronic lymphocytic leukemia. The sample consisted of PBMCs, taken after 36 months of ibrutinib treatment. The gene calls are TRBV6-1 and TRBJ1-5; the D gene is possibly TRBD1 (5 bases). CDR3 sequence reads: CASSEYGRGRGNQPQHF. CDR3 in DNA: TGTGCCAGCAGTGAATACGGTCGAGGCAGGGGCAATCAGCCCCAGCATTTT.